One sample yielded the 2 T cell receptor beta chains listed below, sequenced in a study of blood T cell repertoires in COVID-19 (dated by TCRdb to the early 2020s). Library preparation employed the immunoSEQ multiplex PCR assay. This immuneACCESS table, as held by TCRdb, lists in-frame sequences with V and J called but not all clones. Of the missing ones, under half trace to an unresolved V gene in checked studies; the others have no known cause. Within this sample are roughly 69,000 clones, with approximately 80% of them counted one time only. Jointly, the top ten make up approximately 12% of the sample. The specimen was peripheral blood. These receptors all stem from a man aged 45 to 65 with COVID-19, enrolled during active disease.

The chain carries TRBV11-3 and TRBJ1-1; perhaps TRBD1 as D (5 bases). The CDR3 is 14 residues long. V was clipped by 5 bases and J by 1 base, with 11 bases between them. CDR1 is SGHNT, CDR2 YENEEA, per germline. The CDR3 is CASSLQGRNTEAFF. The CDR3 DNA reads as TGTGCCAGCAGCCTGCAGGGTAGGAACACTGAAGCTTTCTTT.

The chain uses TRBV10-2 and TRBJ2-1; D perhaps matches TRBD1 (6 bases). Trimming shortened V by 2 bases and J by 3 bases, and 11 bases separated the two germline ends. The CDR3 extends over 15 amino acids. CDR1 WSHSY and CDR2 SAAADI come from the germline V gene. This CDR3 reads CASSEQQQGYNEQFF. The DNA for the CDR3 is TGCGCCAGCAGTGAGCAACAACAGGGCTACAATGAGCAGTTCTTC.